This T cell receptor (beta chain) was captured by sequencing in a study of cytomegalovirus exposure and HLA in healthy donors. At the level of the study: The roughly 120 million unique TCR beta sequences, from roughly 170 million T cells, were found by an earlier analysis. Whole-study findings and limits: Rates of TCR association differed by HLA locus in a later analysis, with DRB1 highest and HLA-C lowest. TCR beta sequences reportedly predicted most subjects' HLA-A and HLA-B alleles accurately.

Comment on this clone: Its specificity is not known.

The CDR3 consists of 12 residues. The V gene lost 7 bases and the J gene lost 5 bases, with 11 bases spanning the gap. Germline V gene lookup returns CDR1 SQVTM and CDR2 ANQGSEA. The primer mix had 60 Vbeta and 13 Jbeta primers. Using immunoSEQ multiplex PCR, the repertoire was profiled, and TCRdb retains in-frame clones only, with some absent. The sample has some 160,000 clones, more than 65% seen once. The sample taken for sequencing was PBMCs. The chain employs TRBV29-1 and TRBJ1-4, with D maybe TRBD1 (6 bases). This sequence was found in a man in his forties or fifties in good health and CMV-seropositive. The CDR3 DNA is TGCAGCGGGGGGGGCGGGAATGAAAAACTGTTTTTT. Protein sequence: CSGGGGNEKLFF.